The sequence of this T cell receptor (beta chain) was determined in a study of shared clonotypes between healthy human individuals. Study context: Each donor's CD4 naive and CD4 memory cells filled three plates apiece, CD8 naive two, and CD8 memory one. Findings and caveats of the study: With four donors compared, 5% to 5.5% of naive CD4 clonotypes were shared. Across subsets, estimated richness was generally greater for naive than for memory populations. Represented genetic and exposure-history diversity was restricted by having few donors.

This CDR3 is built from 17 residues. The germline CDR1 and CDR2 sequences are SGDLS and YYNGEE. Trimming took off 1 base at V and 6 bases at J, with 19 bases between the two ends. Clones were read by immunoSEQ multiplex PCR, and TCRdb kept only the in-frame ones, dropping some. The repertoire has more than 2 million clones, 95% of them found once; the top ten carry about 0.13%. A note on this clone: Its antigen remains unidentified.

The sample was naive CD4+ T cells sorted from blood. Subset reported: CD45RA+ positively selected. V is TRBV9 and J is TRBJ2-2; D may be TRBD2 (5 bases). The source is a man younger than 35 in good health. This chain's CDR3 is CASSVSSGGGRPGELFF. CDR3 bases: TGTGCCAGCAGCGTATCCAGTGGTGGCGGGCGGCCCGGGGAGCTGTTTTTT.